The subject of this entry is one TCR beta chain. This clone's antigen is unknown. Within one base of it there is no much larger clone, and no base qualities were kept. V was cut back by 7 bases and J by 4 bases, leaving a gap of 13 bases between them. Via the germline V gene, CDR1 is SGHVS and CDR2 FQNEAQ. Including cysteine and phenylalanine, the CDR3 has 13 amino acids. Only the CDR3 part of the read is kept: 39 bases, read in frame from the first base. The source of the sample is a study of blood T cell repertoires in COVID-19 (TCRdb year 2020). In the study overall: Samples from collaborators originated in the United States, Italy and Spain and spanned both the acute and convalescent phases of COVID-19. Where HLA class I and class II types were available, the types were taken from metadata supplied by the sample provider, not from assay-based typing. The repertoires were released in a freely available public database intended as a resource for research on the immune response to SARS-CoV-2. The prospective study material was composed of cDNA or gDNA derived from T cells, B-cell-depleted T cells, or PBMCs. Deeply sampled blood TCRbeta repertoires from subjects exposed to, actively infected with, or recovered from COVID-19 were included in the dataset. The sample metadata nearly always contained a de-identified subject ID, COVID-19 status, age in years and sex. Samples came from the ongoing ImmuneRACE study (first 160 participants) plus 1,254 subjects from 6 global collaborators. What the research found in general, with its limitations: The quantity of clinical and demographic metadata differed by source and by participant and was supplied without curation.

TCRbeta CDR3 regions were amplified from genomic DNA by means of the immunoSEQ Assay, a bias-controlled multiplex PCR. From the authors' description of their analysis: The number of nucleated cells in each sample was estimated from the amplification of reference gene primers within the assay. Sequence reads were collapsed and filtered to measure the absolute abundance of every unique TCRbeta CDR3 rearrangement. For each sample, productive Simpson clonality was calculated as the square root of Simpson's diversity index across productive rearrangements. This immuneACCESS table, as held by TCRdb, lists in-frame sequences with V and J called but not all clones. Of the missing ones, under half trace to an unresolved V gene in checked studies; the others have no known cause. V and J calls and clone size follow that table, whereas D and trimming were derived from the DNA. The sample yields over 250,000 clones; around 89% were counted once. 8.8% of the sample lies in the top ten.

Participants in the prospective study were aged about 18 to 95 years, lived in 20 to 25 United States geographic areas, and enrolled through a virtual design. In the prospective study, participants were assigned to cohorts based on the clinical history participants reported in a screening survey and a study questionnaire. Recovered participants in ImmuneRACE Cohort 3 were defined as having two consecutive negative NP/OP PCR tests, clearance from a healthcare professional, or resolution of symptoms. In the prospective study, whole blood, serum and a nasopharyngeal or oropharyngeal swab were collected from each participant by mobile phlebotomists. Over a roughly two-month period, participants in the prospective study had the option of providing additional blood draws and questionnaires. Before DNA extraction, blood samples from the prospective study were shipped at room temperature or frozen.

The sequence links TRBV7-8 to TRBJ1-2; matching of 5 bases hints at TRBD1 as the D gene. What was sequenced was PBMCs or T cells enriched from blood (not recorded which). This sequence originates from a man aged 40-49 years who had recovered from COVID-19. The sequence in DNA is TGTGCCAGCACCTTGACAGAAAGCTATGGCTACACCTTC. This gives the protein CASTLTESYGYTF.